The 9 T cell receptor beta chains below come from one sample, sequenced in a study of regulatory T cells in long-lasting Graves disease. Time point noted: persistent/refractory GD, antithyroid drugs over 5 years with positive TRAb. Generation of the TCR library employed RNA extracted from PBMCs. Construction of TCR beta libraries relied on iRepertoire HTBI primers and on Arm-PCR targeting CDR3 regions. A single record per CDR3 protein comes from TCRdb applying MiXCR to the multiplex PCR reads. The sample lists about 470,000 distinct CDR3 sequences; approximately 21% were seen once. The sample here was peripheral blood mononuclear cells (PBMCs), taken when the disease was refractory, from a patient treated with antithyroid drugs. The receptors were gathered from a female donor with Graves disease.

Ten or more counts support this clonotype. This could be a read error, since a much larger clone is one nucleotide away. The V call is TRBV11-2, the J call TRBJ2-7, with 10 positions matching TRBD1. J was trimmed by 0 bases and V by 4 bases; bases with no gene match: 0. The CDR3 is 14 residues long. CDR1 is SGHAT, CDR2 FQNNGV, per germline. DNA for the CDR3: TGTGCCAGCAGCTGGGACAGGGGCTCCTACGAGCAGTACTTC. Protein product: CASSWDRGSYEQYF.

This sequence joins TRBV28 and TRBJ2-7; 12 bases match TRBD2. CDR3 length: 12 residues. Germline V gene sequence: CDR1 MDHEN, CDR2 SYDVKM. V shed 7 bases, J shed 6 bases, and the junction held 1 base outside the gene matches. CDR3 sequence: CASTSGRAEQYF. In DNA form, the CDR3 reads TGTGCCAGCACTAGCGGGAGGGCCGAGCAGTACTTC.

This clonotype was seen a single time. One end of the junction fails to match germline, which may point to a read error. The V gene is TRBV28, the J gene TRBJ2-3; 10 bases are a match to TRBD2. The CDR3 consists of 15 residues. Germline-derived CDR1 and CDR2 are MDHEN and SYDVKM. The CDR3 DNA is TGTGCCCGCAGTAATGAGGGGACTAGCGCAGATACGCAGTATTTT. Its translation: CARSNEGTSADTQYF.

This clonotype was counted between two and nine times. The chain combines TRBV6-1 with TRBJ1-5; TRBD1 agrees at 7 bases. Losses at the gene ends were 7 bases for V and 2 bases for J; bases not matched to a gene: 5. CDR1 and CDR2 from the germline V gene are MNHNS and SASEGT. The CDR3 runs 14 residues. The CDR3 protein is CASTLGQGNQPQHF. CDR3 coding DNA: TGTGCCAGCACTCTCGGACAGGGCAATCAGCCCCAGCATTTT.

V is TRBV24-1 and J is TRBJ1-2; TRBD1 is a possible D gene (5 bases). The germline V and J ends were trimmed by 2 bases and 6 bases, with 12 bases remaining between them. The length of the CDR3 is 14 residues. Germline CDR1 and CDR2: KGHDR and SFDVKD. The CDR3 DNA reads as TGTGCCACCAGTGATTCTAGGGGCTGGGATGGCTACACCTTC. Translating gives CATSDSRGWDGYTF.

The chain couples TRBV7-9 to TRBJ1-1; tentative D call: TRBD1 (5 bases). The CDR3 totals 14 residues. Germline V gene sequence: CDR1 SEHNR, CDR2 FQNEAQ (reference sequence). The V end was cut by 7 bases, the J end by 1 base, with 13 bases between. CDR3 sequence: CASTLTDRNTEAFF. The CDR3 DNA reads TGTGCCAGCACACTGACAGACCGGAACACTGAAGCTTTCTTT.

The gene calls are TRBV20-1 and TRBJ2-2; no clear D. CDR1 is DFQATT, CDR2 SNEGSKA, per germline (reference sequence). V was pared by 4 bases and J by 0 bases, with 9 bases between. The CDR3 totals 14 residues. CDR3: CSAKGWPNTGELFF. The CDR3, as DNA: TGCAGTGCTAAAGGGTGGCCGAACACCGGGGAGCTGTTTTTT.

This clonotype showed up just a few times. The rearrangement links TRBV5-1 to TRBJ2-7, with D hard to call. Germline loops: CDR1 SGHRS, CDR2 YFSETQ. The CDR3 consists of 14 residues. V was trimmed by 2 bases and J by 0 bases, leaving 9 bases between them. The CDR3 nucleotides are TGCGCCAGCAGCTTCAGCGTCGGCTCCTACGAGCAGTACTTC. Its protein is CASSFSVGSYEQYF. Drawing the rest from reference TRBV5-1 and TRBJ2-7, the complete variable domain is KAGVTQTPRYLIKTRGQQVTLSCSPISGHRSVSWYQQTPGQGLQFLFEYFSETQRNKGNFPGRFSGRQFSNSRSEMNVSTLELGDSALYLCASSFSVGSYEQYFGPGTRLTVT.

The J gene is TRBJ2-1, the V gene TRBV28, with 8 positions matching TRBD1. Germline V gene data show CDR1 as MDHEN and CDR2 as SYDVKM. This CDR3 is built from 14 residues. Trimming cost V 3 bases and J 8 bases; bases outside gene matches: 6. CDR3 region: CASSFRGRRDEQFF. The CDR3, as DNA: TGTGCCAGCAGTTTCAGGGGGCGCAGGGATGAGCAGTTCTTC.